Reported below is one T cell receptor (beta chain). What it binds is unknown. This CDR3 has 14 amino acids. CDR1 is DFQATT, CDR2 SNEGSKA, per germline (reference sequence). Trimming removed 3 bases from V and 8 bases from J, with 14 bases in between. Treatment specified: roughly ten-day PBMC culture with coronavirus spike peptide pools or control peptides (ViraFEST assay). Per well, some 2.2 million PBMCs were cultured in the presence of approximately 9.4 IU/ml IL-2 and approximately 9.4 ug/ml peptide pools. This sample is part of a study of vaccination and CD4 T cells after COVID-19. On the study more broadly: Six males and four females constituted the convalescent cohort, two of whom were Hispanic.

The study sequenced cultured CD4+ T cell DNA using the Oncomine TCR Beta short-read assay. Via MiXCR, TCRdb re-called the PCR reads, giving one row per CDR3 protein. Of more than 25,000 distinct CDR3 sequences listed, roughly 60% are singletons. The sequenced sample was CD4+ T cells from blood, cultured in vitro, obtained after SARS-CoV-2 vaccination. The V gene is TRBV20-1, the J gene TRBJ1-6; a weak D match, TRBD1 (5 bases). The clonotype originates from a human donor who received a COVID-19 vaccine. The CDR3, as DNA: TGCAGTGCTAGGTCCGGGACCGGGCATTCACCCCTCCACTTT. Its protein is CSARSGTGHSPLHF.